The sequence of this T cell receptor (beta chain) was determined in a study of human T cells and chemical hapten exposure. Study-wide findings and caveats: There was a positive correlation between PT1 expanded TCR counts and patch test score. Sensitizing with DPC caused no change in TCRs above 1 in 1000 frequency.

Trimming removed 8 bases from V and 6 bases from J, with 15 bases in between. CDR3 length: 13 residues. The germline gives CDR1 MNHEY, CDR2 SVGEGT. A remark on this clonotype: Its antigen is still unknown.

A single record per CDR3 protein comes from TCRdb applying MiXCR to the RACE reads. The sample lists 210,000 or so distinct CDR3 sequences; around a quarter were seen once. The time point: patch test 3, about 24 weeks after DPC sensitization. Stated treatment: therapeutic diphenylcyclopropenone sensitization with weekly scalp DPC. The sample in question was whole blood, obtained in connection with sensitization to the hapten diphenylcyclopropenone (DPC). This TCR derives from a woman in her thirties or forties with alopecia areata. Some clones in this sample may be carry-over from other donors' samples. This rearrangement joins TRBV6-2 or TRBV6-3 to TRBJ2-3; no firm D call. CDR3 coding DNA: TGTGCCAGCCACCAGCTCCCTGGGGATACGCAGTATTTT. It yields the protein CASHQLPGDTQYF.